This record concerns one T cell receptor beta chain sequence. The CDR3 is 16 residues long. The germline V and J ends were trimmed by 2 bases and 9 bases, with 17 bases remaining between them. Repertoires were generated with immunoSEQ multiplex PCR, while TCRdb's copy carries only in-frame clones and drops some. The sample has 70,000 to 75,000 clones; 94% are singletons. The record originates from a study of control samples from healthy donors and cancer patients. Material: blood. V and J are TRBV6-7 and TRBJ1-6; maybe TRBD1 (5 bases). TRBV6-7 is an ORF for which the function is uncertain. This clonotype originated in a woman in her twenties or thirties in good health. The CDR3 reads CASSYRGDTGSSPLHF. The CDR3 nucleotides read TGTGCCAGCAGTTACAGGGGTGACACGGGGAGTTCACCCCTCCACTTT.